This TCR beta chain was identified during a study of metastatic and nonmetastatic thyroid tumors (dated by TCRdb to the early 2020s). Concerning the study at large: Repertoires were compared across peripheral blood and tumor or nodule tissue samples from malignant and benign thyroid patients. Overall study outcomes, separate from this receptor: TCR beta diversity was reported as significantly higher in malignant tumors than in benign nodules, in both blood and tumor samples.

Libraries came from PCR. Sequencing was performed on an Illumina HiSeq 4000. The TCR beta-chain CDR3 region of each patient was profiled by high-throughput sequencing. The source study handled its data this way. A classifier to discriminate distant-metastatic papillary thyroid cancer patients was built from CDR3 differences across clinicopathological groups. The Shannon index was used to measure repertoire diversity, and the Morisita-Horn index was used to measure how similar tumor and blood repertoires were. The raw public reads went through TCRdb reprocessing: fastp at Q25, MiXCR clone calling, in-frame beta chains kept. TCRdb assigned the V and J calls; the authors' analysis was not used. This sample lists 11,000 to 15,000 clones; 3% to 4.5% were detected once. Jointly, the top ten make up roughly a quarter of the sample. No patient had received any treatment before thyroid surgery. The study retrospectively analysed patient clinical samples collected from about 2012 to 2018 using T-cell receptor beta sequencing.

V loses 2 bases of germline sequence and J loses 8 bases, and the interval between the two ends is 12 bases. CDR1 and CDR2, per the germline V gene, are MDHEN and SYDVKM. The CDR3 starts with the cysteine, ends with the phenylalanine, and has 13 residues. Just CDR3 DNA is preserved here, 39 bases in frame from base 1. This clone turned up a few times. There is no known antigen for this receptor. Base qualities were left out, and no much larger clone turns up one base away. The origin of this receptor is a female donor with papillary thyroid cancer or a benign thyroid nodule (not recorded which). Some clones in this sample may be carry-over from other donors' samples. The chain joins TRBV28 to TRBJ1-2; 5 matching bases give a weak D call of TRBD1. The specimen sequenced was tumor tissue. The CDR3 sequence is CASSLMGGDGYTF. In nucleotide form, the sequence is TGTGCCAGCAGTTTAATGGGGGGAGACGGCTACACCTTC.